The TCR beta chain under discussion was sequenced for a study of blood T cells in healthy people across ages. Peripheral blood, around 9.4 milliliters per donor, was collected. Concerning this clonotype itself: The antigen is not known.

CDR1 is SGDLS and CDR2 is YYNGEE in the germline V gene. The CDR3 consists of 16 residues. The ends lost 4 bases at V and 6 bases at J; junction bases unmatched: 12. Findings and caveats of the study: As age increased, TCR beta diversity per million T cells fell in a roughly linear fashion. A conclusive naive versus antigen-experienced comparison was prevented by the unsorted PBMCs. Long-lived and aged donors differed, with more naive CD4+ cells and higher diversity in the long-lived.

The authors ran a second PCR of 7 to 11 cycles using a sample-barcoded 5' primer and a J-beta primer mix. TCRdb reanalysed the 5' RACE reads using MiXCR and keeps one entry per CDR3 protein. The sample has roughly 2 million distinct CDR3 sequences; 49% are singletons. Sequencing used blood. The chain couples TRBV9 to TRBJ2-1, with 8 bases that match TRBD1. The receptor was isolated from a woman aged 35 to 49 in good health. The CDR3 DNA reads TGTGCCAGCAGCACTTCAGGGGGCGCGATGTCCAATGAGCAGTTCTTC. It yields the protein CASSTSGGAMSNEQFF.